Sequencing of this TCR beta chain was carried out in a study of response to subunit inactivated influenza vaccine. TCRdb ran MiXCR on the RT-PCR reads and lists one entry per CDR3 protein. The sample lists around 570,000 distinct CDR3 sequences, 10% to 12% occurring once. This clonotype has more than one count but fewer than ten. Trimming cost V 1 base and J 5 bases; bases outside gene matches: 6. From germline, CDR1 is LGHNA and CDR2 YSLEER. CDR3 length: 15 amino acids. The sample was also linked to a second study, of T cells expressing NK-cell markers. That study adds: 5'RACE template switching built TCR beta cDNA with unique molecular identifiers. It was from sorted CD3+CD56+NKG2C+, CD3+CD56+NKG2C- and CD3+CD56-NKG2C+ T cells that TCR beta repertoires came. Of eight sequenced donors, seven were HCMV-seropositive and one HCMV-seronegative. These clonotypes additionally ranked first within the CD3+CD56-NKG2C+ fraction of several donors. Whether expanded NKG2C+ T cell clones were HCMV-specific remained unclear.

This sequence joins TRBV4-3 and TRBJ2-5, with 8 positions matching TRBD1. The material sequenced was PBMCs from blood, taken on the day of vaccination. This sequence originates from a man in his fifties who received an inactivated influenza vaccine. The CDR3 protein is CASSQAVRGHETQYF. In DNA, the CDR3 is TGCGCCAGCAGCCAAGCGGTCAGGGGGCATGAGACCCAGTACTTC.